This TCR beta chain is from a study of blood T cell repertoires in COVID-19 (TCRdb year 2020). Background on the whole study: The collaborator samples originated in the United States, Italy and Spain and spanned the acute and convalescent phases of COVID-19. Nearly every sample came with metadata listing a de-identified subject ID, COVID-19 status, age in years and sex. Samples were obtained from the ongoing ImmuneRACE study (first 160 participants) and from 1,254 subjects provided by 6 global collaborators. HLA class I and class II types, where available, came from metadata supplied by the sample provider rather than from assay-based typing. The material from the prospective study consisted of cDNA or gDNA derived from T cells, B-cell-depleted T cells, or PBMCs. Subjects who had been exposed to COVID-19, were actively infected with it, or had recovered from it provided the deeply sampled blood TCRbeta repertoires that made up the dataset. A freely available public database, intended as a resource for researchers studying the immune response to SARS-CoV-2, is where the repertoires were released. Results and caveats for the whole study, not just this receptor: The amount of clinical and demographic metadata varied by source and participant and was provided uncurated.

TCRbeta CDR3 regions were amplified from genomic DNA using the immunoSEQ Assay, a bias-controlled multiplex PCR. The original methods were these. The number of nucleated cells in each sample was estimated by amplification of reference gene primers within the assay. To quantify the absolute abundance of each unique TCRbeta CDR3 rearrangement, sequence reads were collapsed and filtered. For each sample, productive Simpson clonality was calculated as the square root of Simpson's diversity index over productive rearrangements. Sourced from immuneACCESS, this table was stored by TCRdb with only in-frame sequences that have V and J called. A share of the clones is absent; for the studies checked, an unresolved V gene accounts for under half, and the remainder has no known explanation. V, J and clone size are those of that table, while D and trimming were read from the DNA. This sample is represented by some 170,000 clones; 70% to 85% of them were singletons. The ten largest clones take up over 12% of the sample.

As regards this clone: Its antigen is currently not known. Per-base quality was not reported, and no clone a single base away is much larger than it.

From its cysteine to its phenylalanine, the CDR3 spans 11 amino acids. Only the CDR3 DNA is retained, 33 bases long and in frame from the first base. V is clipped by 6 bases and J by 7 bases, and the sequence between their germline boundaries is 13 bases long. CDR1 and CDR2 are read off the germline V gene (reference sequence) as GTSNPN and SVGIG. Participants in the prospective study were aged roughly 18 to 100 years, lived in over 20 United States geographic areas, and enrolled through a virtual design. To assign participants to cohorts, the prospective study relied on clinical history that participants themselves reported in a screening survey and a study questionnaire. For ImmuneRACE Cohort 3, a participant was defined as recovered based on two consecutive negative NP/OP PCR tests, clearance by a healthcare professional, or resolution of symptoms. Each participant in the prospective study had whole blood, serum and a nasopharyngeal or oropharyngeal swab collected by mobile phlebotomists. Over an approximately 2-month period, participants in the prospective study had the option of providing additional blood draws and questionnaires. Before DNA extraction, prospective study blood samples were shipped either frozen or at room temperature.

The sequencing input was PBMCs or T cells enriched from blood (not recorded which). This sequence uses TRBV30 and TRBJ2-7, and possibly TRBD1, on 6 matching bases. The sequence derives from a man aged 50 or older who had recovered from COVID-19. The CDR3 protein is CACIQGREQYF. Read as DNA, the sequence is TGTGCCTGTATACAGGGTAGAGAGCAGTACTTC. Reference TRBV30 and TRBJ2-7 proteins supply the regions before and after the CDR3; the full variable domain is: SQTIHQWPATLVQPVGSPLSLECTVEGTSNPNLYWYRQAAGRGLQLLFYSVGIGQISSEVPQNLSASRPQDRQFILSSKKLLLSDSGFYLCACIQGREQYFGPGTRLTVT.